This is a list of T cell receptor beta chains from one sample in a study of cytomegalovirus exposure and HLA in healthy donors. The assay was immunoSEQ multiplex PCR, and TCRdb's table has in-frame clones only and misses some. The table gives about 83,000 clones; the top ten clones make up around 4% of it. The sample comprised PBMCs. All receptors come from a man in his late teens or twenties in good health and CMV-seropositive. The CDR3 runs from the conserved cysteine through the conserved F or W. The D gene is left open where the match is weak.

NA	TRBV6-1	17	TRBJ1-5	TGTGCCAGCAGTGAACAAGGATCAGGGTATTGGAATCAGCCCCAGCATTTT	CASSEQGSGYWNQPQHF
NA	TRBV5-1	12	TRBJ2-1	TGCGCCAGCAGCTCCCTCGAGGGCGAGCAGTTCTTC	CASSSLEGEQFF
NA	TRBV10-3	15	TRBJ1-6	TGTGCCATCAGTGCGTCGGACAGAATTAATTCACCCCTCCACTTT	CAISASDRINSPLHF
NA	TRBV2	14	TRBJ1-1	TGTGCCAGCAGAAACAGGGAGGGGGACACTGAAGCTTTCTTT	CASRNREGDTEAFF
TRBD1	TRBV5-4	14	TRBJ1-2	TGTGCCAGCAGCTGGGACAGGGGGAACTATGGCTACACCTTC	CASSWDRGNYGYTF
TRBD2	TRBV7-9	14	TRBJ2-5	TGTGCCAGCAGCCGCGGGGGGGGTGGGGAGACCCAGTACTTC	CASSRGGGGETQYF
TRBD2	TRBV4-2	17	TRBJ2-3	TGTGCCAGCAGCCAAGGGGCAAGTCGCGGGGGGGCAGATACGCAGTATTTT	CASSQGASRGGADTQYF
NA	TRBV28	9	TRBJ1-6	TGTGCCAGCTCTAAGCCCCTCCACTTT	CASSKPLHF
NA	TRBV6-5	15	TRBJ1-1	TGTGCCAGCAGTTCGGAGACAGGAGAGTACACTGAAGCTTTCTTT	CASSSETGEYTEAFF
TRBD1	TRBV7-2	15	TRBJ2-7	TGTGCCAGCAGTCCTAGACAGGGAAGGACCTACGAGCAGTACTTC	CASSPRQGRTYEQYF
TRBD1	TRBV27	13	TRBJ2-7	TGTGCCAGCAGTCGGGACAGAGACTACGAGCAGTACTTC	CASSRDRDYEQYF
NA	TRBV7-8	14	TRBJ2-7	TGTGCCAGCAGCAGAGCGGAACCCTCCTACGAGCAGTACTTC	CASSRAEPSYEQYF
NA	TRBV7-7	13	TRBJ2-3	TGTGCTAGCAGCTTAGACGTAGCAGATACGCAGTATTTT	CASSLDVADTQYF
NA	TRBV6-4	14	TRBJ2-2	TGTGCCAGCAGTGACTCGGGCTCTACCGGGGAGCTGTTTTTT	CASSDSGSTGELFF
NA	TRBV5-5	13	TRBJ1-5	TGTGCCAGCAGCTTCGACAGCGATCAGCCCCAGCATTTT	CASSFDSDQPQHF
NA	TRBV7-9	14	TRBJ2-1	TGTGCCAGCAGCTACGCGGGGGCCGTCAATGAGCAGTTCTTC	CASSYAGAVNEQFF
NA	TRBV5-1	14	TRBJ1-2	TGCGCCAGCACCCCATTGTCACCAGGGGAAGGCTACACCTTC	CASTPLSPGEGYTF
TRBD1	TRBV7-2	15	TRBJ2-7	TGTGCCAGCAGCTTGGACCGGACAGGAGTATACGAGCAGTACTTC	CASSLDRTGVYEQYF
TRBD2	TRBV28	14	TRBJ2-1	TGTGCCAGCACCCCGGGACTAGCGGGAGGGCAGCAGTTCTTC	CASTPGLAGGQQFF
NA	TRBV5-1	13	TRBJ1-2	TGCGCCAGCAGCCCCGACAGCGTCTATGGCTACACCTTC	CASSPDSVYGYTF
NA	TRBV5-6	17	TRBJ1-2	TGTGCCAGCAGCTTTGAGGCAGTATCTACCGTCAACTATGGCTACACCTTC	CASSFEAVSTVNYGYTF
TRBD2	TRBV19	18	TRBJ2-2	TGTGCCAGTAGTTCCGGACTAGCGGGCTATTGGGACACCGGGGAGCTGTTTTTT	CASSSGLAGYWDTGELFF
NA	TRBV19	14	TRBJ1-1	TGTGCCAGTAGTATGGGGGCAGGGAACACTGAAGCTTTCTTT	CASSMGAGNTEAFF
NA	TRBV30	15	TRBJ1-5	TGTGCCTGGAGTAGAAGGTTGCAGGGTGATCAGCCCCAGCATTTT	CAWSRRLQGDQPQHF
TRBD1	TRBV19	14	TRBJ2-7	TGTGCCAGTAGTTCCCGGACAGGTCAAGGCGAGCAGTACTTC	CASSSRTGQGEQYF
NA	TRBV7-6	16	TRBJ1-6	TGTGCCAGCAGCCGCGCTCTCAGCGCCGGGAATTCACCCCTCCACTTT	CASSRALSAGNSPLHF
NA	TRBV25-1	15	TRBJ2-6	TGTGCCAGCAGTGTAACAGGGTCCGGGGCCAACGTCCTGACTTTC	CASSVTGSGANVLTF
TRBD2	TRBV9	15	TRBJ2-3	TGTGCCAGCAGCGGGCGAGCGGGGGGAGGGAATACGCAGTATTTT	CASSGRAGGGNTQYF
TRBD1	TRBV6-5	14	TRBJ1-4	TGTGCCAGCAGTTCCCAGGGGGGAGGAGAAAAACTGTTTTTT	CASSSQGGGEKLFF
TRBD2	TRBV28	14	TRBJ2-7	TGTGCCAGCAGTTTAACTAGCGAGTCCTACGAGCAGTACTTC	CASSLTSESYEQYF
NA	TRBV19	15	TRBJ1-1	TGTGCCAGTAGGGCGAGAGGGGAGGTTAACACTGAAGCTTTCTTT	CASRARGEVNTEAFF
NA	TRBV7-8	14	TRBJ2-7	TGTGCCAGCAGCTTATTTCCGGCGGCCTACGAGCAGTACTTC	CASSLFPAAYEQYF
NA	TRBV6-1	13	TRBJ2-7	TGTGCCTGTTCCGGGGACAAGCCCTACGAGCAGTACTTC	CACSGDKPYEQYF
NA	TRBV18	13	TRBJ1-5	TGTGCCAGCTCAGGGGGCGGAATTCAGCCCCAGCATTTT	CASSGGGIQPQHF
NA	TRBV5-6	15	TRBJ2-7	TGTGCCAGCAGCTTGTGGGGGGGCGACCCCTACGAGCAGTACTTC	CASSLWGGDPYEQYF
TRBD1	TRBV5-1	15	TRBJ2-1	TGCGCCAGCAGCGCCGGACAGGGGGCGCTGAATGAGCAGTTCTTC	CASSAGQGALNEQFF
NA	TRBV7-8	14	TRBJ2-2	TGTGCCAGCAGCTTAGTTCAGGGAACCGGGGAGCTGTTTTTT	CASSLVQGTGELFF
NA	TRBV25-1	15	TRBJ2-5	TGTGCCAGCAGTGAATTGGCGACAGAGAAAGAAACCCAGTACTTC	CASSELATEKETQYF
TRBD1	TRBV15	14	TRBJ2-7	TGTGCCACCAGCAGAGATGAAGGCAGGGGGGAGCAGTACTTC	CATSRDEGRGEQYF
NA	TRBV14	13	TRBJ2-7	TGTGCCAGCAGCCAAGTCCTCTCCTACGAGCAGTACTTC	CASSQVLSYEQYF
NA	TRBV21-1	17	TRBJ2-7	TGTGCCAGCAGCGCCCTAACCGGGGTGTTCATCCCCTACGAGCAGTACTTC	CASSALTGVFIPYEQYF
TRBD1	TRBV13	16	TRBJ1-5	TGTGCCAGCAGCCAAGGGACAGGGGGCCAAACTCAGCCCCAGCATTTT	CASSQGTGGQTQPQHF
NA	TRBV9	15	TRBJ2-5	TGTGCCAGCAGCGTAGAGTCGAACTCTCAAGAGACCCAGTACTTC	CASSVESNSQETQYF
NA	TRBV6-1	15	TRBJ1-2	TGTGCCAGCAGTGAAGGGGTCGGGGTCTTCTATGGCTACACCTTC	CASSEGVGVFYGYTF
NA	TRBV4-1	16	TRBJ2-5	TGCGCCAGCAGCCAAGATCCGGTCCCTAGAAAGGAGACCCAGTACTTC	CASSQDPVPRKETQYF
NA	TRBV2	14	TRBJ1-5	TGTGCCAGCAGTGACTTATTTAGCAATCAGCCCCAGCATTTT	CASSDLFSNQPQHF
TRBD1	TRBV7-9	15	TRBJ1-2	TGTGCCAGCAGCTTAGAATGGGACAGGGGATATGGCTACACCTTC	CASSLEWDRGYGYTF
NA	TRBV28	16	TRBJ2-3	TGTGCCAGCATTGAGGGGGTTGTGGCTTTAGCAGATACGCAGTATTTT	CASIEGVVALADTQYF
NA	TRBV7-6	19	TRBJ2-7	TGTGCCAGCAGCTCCACTGCCCGCGGGAAGACGACAGCTTTCTACGAGCAGTACTTC	CASSSTARGKTTAFYEQYF
TRBD1	TRBV5-1	13	TRBJ2-7	TGCGCCAGCAGCTATGACAGGGGATACGAGCAGTACTTC	CASSYDRGYEQYF
TRBD1	TRBV28	16	TRBJ2-1	TGTGCCACCTGTAACAGGGGGCTCTGGTCCTACAATGAGCAGTTCTTC	CATCNRGLWSYNEQFF
NA	TRBV6-5	14	TRBJ2-7	TGTGCCAGCAGTTACTCGGGCGGGACCTACGAGCAGTACTTC	CASSYSGGTYEQYF
TRBD1	TRBV5-4	18	TRBJ2-6	TGTGCCAGCAGCCCGGGACAGGGGGTACCCTCTGGGGCCAACGTCCTGACTTTC	CASSPGQGVPSGANVLTF
TRBD1	TRBV9	16	TRBJ1-4	TGTGCCAGCAGCACCGGACAGGGATTTACTAATGAAAAACTGTTTTTT	CASSTGQGFTNEKLFF
TRBD1	TRBV4-2	14	TRBJ2-7	TGTGCCAGCAGCCAAGGACAGGGGCCCGACGAGCAGTACTTC	CASSQGQGPDEQYF
NA	TRBV7-2	15	TRBJ1-2	TGTGCCAGCAGCTCGATACTCACAGGGAACTATGGCTACACCTTC	CASSSILTGNYGYTF
NA	TRBV7-6	15	TRBJ1-4	TGTGCCAGCAGCGCCCTCTACAGGCCTAATGAAAAACTGTTTTTT	CASSALYRPNEKLFF